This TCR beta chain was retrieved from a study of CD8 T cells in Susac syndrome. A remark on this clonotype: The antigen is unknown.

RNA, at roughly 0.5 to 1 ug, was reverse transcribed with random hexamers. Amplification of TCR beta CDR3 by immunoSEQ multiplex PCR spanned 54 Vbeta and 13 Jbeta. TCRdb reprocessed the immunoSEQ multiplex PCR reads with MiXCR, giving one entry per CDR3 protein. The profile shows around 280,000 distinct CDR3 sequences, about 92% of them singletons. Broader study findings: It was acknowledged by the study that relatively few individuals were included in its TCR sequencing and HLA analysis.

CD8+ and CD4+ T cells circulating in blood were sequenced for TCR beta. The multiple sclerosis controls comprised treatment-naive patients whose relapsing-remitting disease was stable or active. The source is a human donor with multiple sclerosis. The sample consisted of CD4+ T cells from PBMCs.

CDR3 in amino acids: CSARAGTTQETQYF. CDR3 bases: TGCAGTGCTAGAGCTGGGACTACCCAAGAGACCCAGTACTTC. This rearrangement joins TRBV20-1 to TRBJ2-5; TRBD2 matches 7 bases. The CDR3 runs 14 residues. From germline, CDR1 is DFQATT and CDR2 SNEGSKA (reference sequence). The V and J ends lost 1 base and 1 base, in that order; junction bases with no gene match: 3.